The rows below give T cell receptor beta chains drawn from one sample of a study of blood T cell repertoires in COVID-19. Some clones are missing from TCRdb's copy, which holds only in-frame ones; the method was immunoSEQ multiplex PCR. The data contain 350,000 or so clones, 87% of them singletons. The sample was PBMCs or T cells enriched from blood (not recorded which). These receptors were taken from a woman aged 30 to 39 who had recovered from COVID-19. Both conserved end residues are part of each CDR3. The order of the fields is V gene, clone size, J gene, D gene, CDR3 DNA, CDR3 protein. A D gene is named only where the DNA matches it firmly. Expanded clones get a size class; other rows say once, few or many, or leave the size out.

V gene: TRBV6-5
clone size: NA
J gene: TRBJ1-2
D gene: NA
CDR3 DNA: TGTGCCAGCAGATCCCCGGGACAAAATAACTATGGCTACACCTTC
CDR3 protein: CASRSPGQNNYGYTF

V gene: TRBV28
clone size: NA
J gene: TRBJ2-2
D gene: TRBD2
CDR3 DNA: TGTGCCAGCAATTCTACTCGCGGGGGGGCGGGGCCGAACACCGGGGAGCTGTTTTTT
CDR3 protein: CASNSTRGGAGPNTGELFF

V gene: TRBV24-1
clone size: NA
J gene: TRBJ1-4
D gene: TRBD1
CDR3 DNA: TGTGCCACCAGTGATGGGACAGGGTCGGGTGAAAAACTGTTTTTT
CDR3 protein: CATSDGTGSGEKLFF

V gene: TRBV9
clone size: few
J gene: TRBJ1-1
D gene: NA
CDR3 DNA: TGTGCCAGCAGCATCCCCTCGGGTGGAAATACTGAAGCTTTCTTT
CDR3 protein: CASSIPSGGNTEAFF

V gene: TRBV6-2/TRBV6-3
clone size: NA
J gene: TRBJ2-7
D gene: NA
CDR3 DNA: TGTGCCAGCAGTTACTCTACCTCCCGGGGCGAGCAGTACTTC
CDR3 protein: CASSYSTSRGEQYF

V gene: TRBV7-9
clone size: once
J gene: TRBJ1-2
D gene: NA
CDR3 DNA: TGTGCCAGCAGCTTAGGCCAGGTCGGCTATGGCTACACCTTC
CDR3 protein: CASSLGQVGYGYTF

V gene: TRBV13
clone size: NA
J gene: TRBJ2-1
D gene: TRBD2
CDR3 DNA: TGTGCCAGCAGCTTAGCACTAGCGGGGGTTCATGAGCAGTTCTTC
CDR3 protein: CASSLALAGVHEQFF

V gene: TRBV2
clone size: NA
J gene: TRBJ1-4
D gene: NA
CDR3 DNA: TGTGCCAGCAGCCCCCAGGGACGAGCAGGGGCAAAACTGTTTTTT
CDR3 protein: CASSPQGRAGAKLFF

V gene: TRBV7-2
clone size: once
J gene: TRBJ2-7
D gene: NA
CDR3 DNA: TGTGCCAGCAGCCTCCAGGGTGGAGTCCACTACGAGCAGTACTTC
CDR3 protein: CASSLQGGVHYEQYF

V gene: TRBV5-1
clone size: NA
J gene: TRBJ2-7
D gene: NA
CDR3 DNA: TGCGCCAGCAGCTTGGTCGGGGAGCCGACCGAGCAGTACTTC
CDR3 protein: CASSLVGEPTEQYF

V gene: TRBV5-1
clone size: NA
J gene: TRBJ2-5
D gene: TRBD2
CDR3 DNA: TGCGCCAGCAGCGCGGGACTAGCGGGGTTCCAAGAGACCCAGTACTTC
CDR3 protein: CASSAGLAGFQETQYF

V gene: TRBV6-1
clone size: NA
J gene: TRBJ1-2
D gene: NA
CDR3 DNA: TGTGCCAGCAGTGAATTACAGCCCTTTAACTATGGCTACACCTTC
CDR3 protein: CASSELQPFNYGYTF

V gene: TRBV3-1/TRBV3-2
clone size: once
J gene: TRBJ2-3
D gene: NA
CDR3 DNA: TGTGCCAGCAGCCCCCGTGGCACAGATACGCAGTATTTT
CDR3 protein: CASSPRGTDTQYF

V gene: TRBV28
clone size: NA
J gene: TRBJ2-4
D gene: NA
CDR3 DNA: TGTGCCAGCAGTCCCCCCGCCGGGTGGAACATTCAGTACTTC
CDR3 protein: CASSPPAGWNIQYF

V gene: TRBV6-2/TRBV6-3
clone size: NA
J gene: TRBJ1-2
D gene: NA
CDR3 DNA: TGTGCCAGCAGTGACAGGCCGGCTACTAACTATGGCTACACCTTC
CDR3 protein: CASSDRPATNYGYTF

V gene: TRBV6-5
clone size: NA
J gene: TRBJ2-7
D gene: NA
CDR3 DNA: TGTGCCAGCACGCGGGGGCGATACTACGAGCAGTACTTC
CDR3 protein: CASTRGRYYEQYF

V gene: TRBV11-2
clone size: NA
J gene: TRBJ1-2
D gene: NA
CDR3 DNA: TGTGCCAGCAGCGTAGCCCATTTGACAGGTTCGGATGGCTACACCTTC
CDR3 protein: CASSVAHLTGSDGYTF

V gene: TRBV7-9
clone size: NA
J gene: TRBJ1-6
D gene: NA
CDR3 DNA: TGTGCCAGCAGCCCCTCTGGGGGGGGAAATTCACCCCTCCACTTT
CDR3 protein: CASSPSGGGNSPLHF

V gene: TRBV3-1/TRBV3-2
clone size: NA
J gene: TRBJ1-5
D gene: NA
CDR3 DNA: TGTGCCAGCAGCCAGAGCATAGGATCAGGTCAGCCCCAGCATTTT
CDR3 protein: CASSQSIGSGQPQHF

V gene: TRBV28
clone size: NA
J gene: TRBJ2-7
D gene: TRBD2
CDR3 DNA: TGTGCCAGCAGCTGGCTTGGGCCTAGCGGCTACCCCTACGAGCAGTACTTC
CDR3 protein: CASSWLGPSGYPYEQYF

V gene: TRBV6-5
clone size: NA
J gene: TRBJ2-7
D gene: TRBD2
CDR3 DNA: TGTGCCAGCAGGGGGGGGAGCCGACTTCAGCAGTACTTC
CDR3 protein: CASRGGSRLQQYF

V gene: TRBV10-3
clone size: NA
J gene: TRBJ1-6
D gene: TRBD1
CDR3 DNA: TGTGCCATCAGTGAAGGACAGGGGGAATCACCCCTCCACTTT
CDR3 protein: CAISEGQGESPLHF

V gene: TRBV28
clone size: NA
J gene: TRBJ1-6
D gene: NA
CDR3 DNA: TGTGCCAGCAGTCTGAGTACTTCACCCCTCCACTTT
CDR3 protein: CASSLSTSPLHF

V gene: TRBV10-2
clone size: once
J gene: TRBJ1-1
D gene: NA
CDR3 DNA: TGCGCCAGCAGTGAGCAAGGGGCGAACCCGGAAGCTTTCTTT
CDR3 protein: CASSEQGANPEAFF

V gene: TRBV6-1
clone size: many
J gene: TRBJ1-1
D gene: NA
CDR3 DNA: TGTGCCAGCAGTGAAAGGGGGGGTTCTACTGAAGCTTTCTTT
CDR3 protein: CASSERGGSTEAFF

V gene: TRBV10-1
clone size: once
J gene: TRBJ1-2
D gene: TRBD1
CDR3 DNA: TGCGCCAGCAGTGTGGGACAGGGGAGTGGCTACACCTTC
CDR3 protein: CASSVGQGSGYTF

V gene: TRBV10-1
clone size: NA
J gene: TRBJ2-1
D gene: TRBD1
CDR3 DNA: TGCGCCAGCAGTGAGTCTCAGGGGGCTTATAGGTACAATGAGCAGTTCTTC
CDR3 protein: CASSESQGAYRYNEQFF

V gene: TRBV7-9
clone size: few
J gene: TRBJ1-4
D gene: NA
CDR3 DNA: TGTGCCAGCAGCTCAACGGACAGAATCACCGAAAAACTGTTTTTT
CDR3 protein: CASSSTDRITEKLFF

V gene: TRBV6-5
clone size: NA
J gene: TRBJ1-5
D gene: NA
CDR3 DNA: TGTGCCAGCAGACCTACAGGGACGTATCAGCCCCAGCATTTT
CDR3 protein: CASRPTGTYQPQHF

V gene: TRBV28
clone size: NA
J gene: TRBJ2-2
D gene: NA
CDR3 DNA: TGTGCCAGCAGTTTAGAGATTTACACCGGGGAGCTGTTTTTT
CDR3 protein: CASSLEIYTGELFF

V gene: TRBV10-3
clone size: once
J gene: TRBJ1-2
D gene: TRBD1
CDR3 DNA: TGTGCCATCAGTCAGGACAGGGGGAGCTATGGCTACACCTTC
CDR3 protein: CAISQDRGSYGYTF

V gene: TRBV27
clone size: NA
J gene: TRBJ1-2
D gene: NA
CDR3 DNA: TGTGCCAGCAGTTATTCCCAGGGCTCTGCCTATGGCTACACCTTC
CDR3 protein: CASSYSQGSAYGYTF

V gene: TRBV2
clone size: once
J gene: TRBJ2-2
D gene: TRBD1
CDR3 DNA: TGTGCCAGCAGTGAACTCCTCGGCAGGGGGCGTCTGGCCGGGGAGCTGTTTTTT
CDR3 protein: CASSELLGRGRLAGELFF

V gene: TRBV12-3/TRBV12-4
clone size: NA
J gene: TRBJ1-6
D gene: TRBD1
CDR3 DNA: TGTGCCAGCAGCGTACAGGGGAGCTCACCCCTCCACTTT
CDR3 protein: CASSVQGSSPLHF

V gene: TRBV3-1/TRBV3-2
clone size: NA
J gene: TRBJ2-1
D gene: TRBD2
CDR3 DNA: TGTGCCAGCAGCCAAGATGGGGCTAGCGGGCACAATGAGCAGTTCTTC
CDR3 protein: CASSQDGASGHNEQFF

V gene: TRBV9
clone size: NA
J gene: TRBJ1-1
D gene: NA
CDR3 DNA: TGTGCCAGCAGCGTAAATTCAGGGGCCTCGAACACTGAAGCTTTCTTT
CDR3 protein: CASSVNSGASNTEAFF

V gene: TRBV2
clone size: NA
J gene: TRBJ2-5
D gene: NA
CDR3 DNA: TGTGCCAGCAGCCGACAGAGTAGCCAAGAGACCCAGTACTTC
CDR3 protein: CASSRQSSQETQYF

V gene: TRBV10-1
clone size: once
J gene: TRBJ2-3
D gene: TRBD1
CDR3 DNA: TGCGCCAGCAAGGGACAGAGCACAGATACGCAGTATTTT
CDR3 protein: CASKGQSTDTQYF

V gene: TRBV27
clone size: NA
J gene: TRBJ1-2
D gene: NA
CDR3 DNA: TGTGCCAGCAGTTCTTTGGGACACACCGGAGGAAGAGGCTACACCTTC
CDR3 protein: CASSSLGHTGGRGYTF

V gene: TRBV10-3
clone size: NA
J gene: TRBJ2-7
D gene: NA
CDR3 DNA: TGTGCCATCAGTGGAGACTCGGGACAAGACGACTACGAGCAGTACTTC
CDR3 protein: CAISGDSGQDDYEQYF

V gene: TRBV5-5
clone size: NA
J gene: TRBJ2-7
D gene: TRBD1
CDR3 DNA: TGTGCCAGCAGCCGGGGACAGAGCGACGAGCAGTACTTC
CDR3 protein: CASSRGQSDEQYF

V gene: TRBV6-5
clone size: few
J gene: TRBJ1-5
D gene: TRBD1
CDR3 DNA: TGTGCCAGCAGAGACCAGGGGGCGAGCAATCAGCCCCAGCATTTT
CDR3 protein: CASRDQGASNQPQHF

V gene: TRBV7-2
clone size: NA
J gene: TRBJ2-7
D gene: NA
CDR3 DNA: TGTGCCAGCAGCTTAGGGACTCGGTTTGAACAGCAGTACTTC
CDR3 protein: CASSLGTRFEQQYF

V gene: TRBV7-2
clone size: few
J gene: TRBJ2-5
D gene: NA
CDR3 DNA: TGTGCCAGCAGCCCTTTCAGCCGGGGGAGTAGGGAGACCCAGTACTTC
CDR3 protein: CASSPFSRGSRETQYF

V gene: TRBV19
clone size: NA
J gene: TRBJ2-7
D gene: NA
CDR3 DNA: TGTGCCAGTAGTCGGGGGAGATACTCCTACGAGCAGTACTTC
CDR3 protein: CASSRGRYSYEQYF

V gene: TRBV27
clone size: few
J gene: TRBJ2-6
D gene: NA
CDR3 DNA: TGTGCCAGCAGTGAATGGGGGGCTGGGGCCAACGTCCTGACTTTC
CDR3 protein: CASSEWGAGANVLTF

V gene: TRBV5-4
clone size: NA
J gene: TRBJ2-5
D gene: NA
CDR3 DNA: TGTGCCAGCAGCTTGGCACAGCCCCAAGAGACCCAGTACTTC
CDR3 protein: CASSLAQPQETQYF

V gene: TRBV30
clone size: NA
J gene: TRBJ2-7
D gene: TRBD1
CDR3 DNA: TGTGCCTGGAGACCTCACCCCCGGGACAGGGTAACCTACGAGCAGTACTTC
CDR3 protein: CAWRPHPRDRVTYEQYF

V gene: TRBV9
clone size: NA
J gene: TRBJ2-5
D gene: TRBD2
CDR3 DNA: TGTGCCAGCAGCGCCCCGGCTAGCGGGGGGCTTTATGTAGAGACCCAGTACTTC
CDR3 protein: CASSAPASGGLYVETQYF

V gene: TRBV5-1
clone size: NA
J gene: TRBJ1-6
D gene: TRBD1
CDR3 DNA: TGCGCCAGCAGCCCAACAGGGGGCCAGGACAATTCACCCCTCCACTTT
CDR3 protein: CASSPTGGQDNSPLHF